The source of this T cell receptor beta chain is a study of identifying expanded T cells in peripheral blood. Profiled with immunoSEQ multiplex PCR; TCRdb holds only in-frame clones, not every one. The table has about 100,000 clones, about 86% seen once. CDR1 is SGHTA and CDR2 is FQGNSA in the germline V gene. The CDR3 totals 13 residues. The germline V and J ends were trimmed by 4 bases and 4 bases, with 5 bases remaining between them. Study-level results: About 1.3 clones differed between technical replicates, versus approximately 17 and 20 over time. Clone count variance between roughly 2-week samples rose with total template count.

No infections or other immune events were documented during collection. Note on this clone: Its antigen is currently unknown.

Sequencing was done on a sample of blood. The chain links TRBV7-2 to TRBJ2-6; D is unclear. This clonotype was sampled from a person aged 18 to 75 in good health. CDR3 bases: TGTGCCAGCAGCTCCGGAGGGGCCAACGTCCTGACTTTC. It specifies CASSSGGANVLTF.